This TCR beta chain is drawn from a study of technical replicates of blood from a few donors. After removal of 4 bases from V and 6 bases from J, the junction contained 8 bases not matched to a gene. In germline, CDR1 is MGHRA, CDR2 YSYEKL. The CDR3 has 14 amino acids. Sequencing used immunoSEQ multiplex PCR; TCRdb keeps in-frame clones, though not all of them. The sample gives about 93,000 clones, about 95% of which show up once; about 0.26% is in the top ten. This TCR was sampled from a human donor in good health. The chain employs TRBV4-1 and TRBJ1-2; 7 bases are a match to TRBD1. What was sequenced was T cells isolated from PBMCs. CDR3 coding DNA: TGCGCCAGCAGCCTAGAAGACAGGGCCCATGGCTACACCTTC. This encodes CASSLEDRAHGYTF.